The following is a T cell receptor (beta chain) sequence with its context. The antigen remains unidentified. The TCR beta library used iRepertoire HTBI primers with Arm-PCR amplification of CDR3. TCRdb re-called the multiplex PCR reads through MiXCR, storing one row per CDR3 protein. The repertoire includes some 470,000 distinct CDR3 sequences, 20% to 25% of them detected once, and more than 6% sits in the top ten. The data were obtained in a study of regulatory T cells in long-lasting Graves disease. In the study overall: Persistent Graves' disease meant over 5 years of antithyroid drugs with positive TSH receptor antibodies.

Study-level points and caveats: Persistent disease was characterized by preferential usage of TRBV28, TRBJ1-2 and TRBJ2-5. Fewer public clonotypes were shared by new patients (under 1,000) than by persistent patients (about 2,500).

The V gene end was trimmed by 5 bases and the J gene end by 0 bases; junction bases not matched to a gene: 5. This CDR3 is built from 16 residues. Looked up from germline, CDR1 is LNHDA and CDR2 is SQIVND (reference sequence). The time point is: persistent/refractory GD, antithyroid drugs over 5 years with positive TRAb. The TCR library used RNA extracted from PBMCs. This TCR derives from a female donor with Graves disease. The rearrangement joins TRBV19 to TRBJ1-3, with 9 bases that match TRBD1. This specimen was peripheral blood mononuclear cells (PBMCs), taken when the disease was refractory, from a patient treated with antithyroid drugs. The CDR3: CASSLGQGASGNTIYF. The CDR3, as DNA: TGTGCCAGTAGTTTGGGACAGGGCGCCTCTGGAAACACCATATATTTT.